The 11 T cell receptor beta chains listed next were all sequenced from one sample in a study of early T cells in non-severe SARS-CoV-2 infection. From the 5' RACE reads, TCRdb called clonotypes with MiXCR, one entry per CDR3 protein. Of 90,000 or so distinct CDR3 sequences listed, approximately 15% are singletons. The sequenced sample consisted of whole blood. The receptor source for this set is an adult who was a healthcare worker with PCR-confirmed SARS-CoV-2 infection or an uninfected control (not recorded which).

The chain has TRBV12-3 or TRBV12-4 and TRBJ1-5; D is undetermined. This CDR3 has 15 residues. V lost 6 bases to trimming and J lost 7 bases, with 19 bases between them. CDR3 region: CASSPTASGVQPQHF. The CDR3 nucleotides are TGTGCCAGCAGCCCGACCGCTTCCGGGGTGCAGCCCCAGCATTTT.

This clonotype came up a few times. This chain connects TRBV12-3 or TRBV12-4 to TRBJ2-3, with 7 bases lining up with TRBD1. CDR3 length: 14 amino acids. The V gene end was trimmed by 6 bases and the J gene end by 2 bases; junction bases not matched to a gene: 5. In nucleotides, the CDR3 is TGTGCCAGCAGCGAGACAGGGACCACAGATACGCAGTATTTT. Protein product: CASSETGTTDTQYF.

This chain connects TRBV7-9 to TRBJ2-2; D may be TRBD1 (6 bases). Trimming cost V 5 bases and J 5 bases, with 12 bases left between them. The CDR3 sequence is 14 residues long. Looked up from germline, CDR1 is SEHNR and CDR2 is FQNEAQ (reference sequence). In DNA form, the CDR3 reads TGTGCCAGCAGCCCAGGGGATGGGACCGGGGAGCTGTTTTTT. Translating gives CASSPGDGTGELFF.

The gene calls are TRBV9 and TRBJ2-3; perhaps D is TRBD1 or TRBD2 (6 bases each). This CDR3 region has 14 residues. Trimming took off 4 bases at V and 4 bases at J, with 13 bases between the two ends. Germline CDR1 reads SGDLS; CDR2 reads YYNGEE. This CDR3 reads CASSPARGADTQYF. In DNA form, the CDR3 reads TGTGCCAGCAGCCCGGCGAGGGGGGCAGATACGCAGTATTTT.

The table lists this clonotype with many counts. The V and J genes are TRBV6-1 and TRBJ1-1, with 7 bases identical to TRBD1. This CDR3 contains 13 residues. Germline V gives CDR1 MNHNS, CDR2 SASEGT. Germline trimming cut 8 bases from V and 11 bases from J; bases unmatched to any gene: 14. The CDR3 DNA reads TGTGCCAGCCCCGACAGGGTAAGAAAAACGGCTTTCTTT. Encoded protein: CASPDRVRKTAFF.

This clonotype was counted many times. The rearrangement joins TRBV28 to TRBJ2-1, with D possibly being TRBD1 (6 bases). The germline CDR1 and CDR2 sequences are MDHEN and SYDVKM. Between the trimmed V and J ends, which lost 4 bases and 9 bases, there was a span of 10 bases. This CDR3 spans 12 amino acids. Here the CDR3 DNA reads TGTGCCAGCAGTTACAGGGCCCCTGAGCAGTTCTTC. Its translation: CASSYRAPEQFF.

Only a few counts were recorded for this clonotype. This chain links TRBV6-5 with TRBJ2-7; 7 nucleotides line up with TRBD2. V was clipped by 6 bases and J by 7 bases; unmatched bases: 9. This CDR3 spans 13 amino acids. Per the germline V gene, CDR1 is MNHEY and CDR2 is SVGAGI. This CDR3 is CASRNPSGTEQYF. In DNA form, the CDR3 reads TGTGCCAGCAGAAATCCTAGCGGAACAGAGCAGTACTTC.

Only a few counts were recorded for this clonotype. The rearrangement uses TRBV20-1 and TRBJ2-4; no clear D gene. CDR3 length: 14 amino acids. Germline V gene sequence: CDR1 DFQATT, CDR2 SNEGSKA (reference sequence). Between the trimmed V and J ends, which lost 4 bases and 5 bases, there was a span of 15 bases. The CDR3 spells CSANSLTIENIQYF. CDR3 DNA: TGCAGTGCTAATAGCTTGACGATAGAAAACATTCAGTACTTC.

This chain links TRBV20-1 with TRBJ2-3; D may match TRBD1 or TRBD2 (5 bases each). The CDR3 is 11 residues long. V lost 6 bases, J lost 5 bases, and 9 bases lay in between. Looked up from germline, CDR1 is DFQATT and CDR2 is SNEGSKA (reference sequence). CDR3: CSAGTEDTQYF. As DNA, the CDR3 is TGCAGTGCCGGGACGGAAGATACGCAGTATTTT.

This clonotype was picked up many times. The chain joins TRBV7-6 to TRBJ2-7, with 7 bases lining up with TRBD1. CDR1 and CDR2 from the germline V gene are SGHVS and FNYEAQ. This CDR3 spans 16 amino acids. Germline trimming cut 1 base from V and 1 base from J; bases unmatched to any gene: 7. The CDR3 DNA sequence: TGTGCCAGCAGCTTAGAGGGGACAGCCAGGTCCTACGAGCAGTACTTC. It encodes CASSLEGTARSYEQYF.

This clonotype was detected many times. This chain uses TRBV28 with TRBJ2-4; the match to TRBD2 covers 7 bases. Germline-derived CDR1 and CDR2 are MDHEN and SYDVKM. The CDR3 spans 21 residues. V shed 2 bases and J 1 base; nucleotides not matched to a gene: 20. In DNA, the CDR3 is TGTGCCAGCAGTTTAAAGTTGTATGGTCGGCGGGAGAAGACGGCCAAAAACATTCAGTACTTC. This codes for CASSLKLYGRREKTAKNIQYF. The full variable domain, rest sourced from reference TRBV28 and TRBJ2-4, is DVKVTQSSRYLVKRTGEKVFLECVQDMDHENMFWYRQDPGLGLRLIYFSYDVKMKEKGDIPEGYSVSREKKERFSLILESASTNQTSMYLCASSLKLYGRREKTAKNIQYFGAGTRLSVL.